The 4 T cell receptor beta chains given below trace back to one sample, sequenced in a study of regulatory T cells in long-lasting Graves disease. The TCR beta library used iRepertoire HTBI primers with Arm-PCR amplification of CDR3. TCRdb processed the multiplex PCR reads anew with MiXCR; each CDR3 protein has one entry. The data show around 460,000 distinct CDR3 sequences, roughly 22% seen once. The time point: persistent/refractory GD, antithyroid drugs over 5 years with positive TRAb. The TCR library was made from RNA extracted from PBMCs. The sequencing here drew on peripheral blood mononuclear cells (PBMCs), taken when the disease was refractory, from a patient treated with antithyroid drugs. All receptors come from a female donor with Graves disease.

V gene TRBV10-3 combines with J gene TRBJ2-3; 9 nucleotides line up with TRBD1. In germline, CDR1 is ENHRY, CDR2 SYGVKD. V shed 4 bases, J shed 6 bases, and the junction held 5 bases outside the gene matches. This CDR3 comprises 14 residues. CDR3 bases: TGTGCCATCAGTGGGACAGGGGTAGGGGATACGCAGTATTTT. Residues: CAISGTGVGDTQYF.

This clonotype was seen only a few times. DNA for the CDR3: TGTGCCAGCAGCCAAAATGGGAGGACCGGGGAGCTGTTTTTT. It translates to CASSQNGRTGELFF. The rearrangement links TRBV4-2 to TRBJ2-2; TRBD2 is a possible D gene (6 bases). The germline CDR1 and CDR2 sequences are LGHNA and YNFKEQ. The CDR3 consists of 14 residues. Between the trimmed V and J ends, which lost 2 bases and 5 bases, there was a span of 9 bases.

V gene TRBV27 combines with J gene TRBJ2-1; 15 nucleotides match TRBD2. The CDR3 extends over 14 amino acids. The ends lost 8 bases at V and 7 bases at J; junction bases unmatched: 3. CDR1 and CDR2 (germline): MNHEY, SMNVEV (reference sequence). Here the CDR3 reads CASAGTSGRNEQFF. The CDR3, as DNA: TGTGCCAGCGCCGGGACTAGCGGGAGGAATGAGCAGTTCTTC.

This sequence joins TRBV27 and TRBJ2-5; D is possibly TRBD1 or TRBD2 (6 bases each). CDR1 is MNHEY and CDR2 is SMNVEV in the germline V gene (reference sequence). This CDR3 is 14 amino acids long. Trimming removed 1 base at V and 3 bases at J, with 9 bases between. DNA for the CDR3: TGTGCCAGCAGTTTATGGGGGGCAAAAGAGACCCAGTACTTC. Encoded protein: CASSLWGAKETQYF.